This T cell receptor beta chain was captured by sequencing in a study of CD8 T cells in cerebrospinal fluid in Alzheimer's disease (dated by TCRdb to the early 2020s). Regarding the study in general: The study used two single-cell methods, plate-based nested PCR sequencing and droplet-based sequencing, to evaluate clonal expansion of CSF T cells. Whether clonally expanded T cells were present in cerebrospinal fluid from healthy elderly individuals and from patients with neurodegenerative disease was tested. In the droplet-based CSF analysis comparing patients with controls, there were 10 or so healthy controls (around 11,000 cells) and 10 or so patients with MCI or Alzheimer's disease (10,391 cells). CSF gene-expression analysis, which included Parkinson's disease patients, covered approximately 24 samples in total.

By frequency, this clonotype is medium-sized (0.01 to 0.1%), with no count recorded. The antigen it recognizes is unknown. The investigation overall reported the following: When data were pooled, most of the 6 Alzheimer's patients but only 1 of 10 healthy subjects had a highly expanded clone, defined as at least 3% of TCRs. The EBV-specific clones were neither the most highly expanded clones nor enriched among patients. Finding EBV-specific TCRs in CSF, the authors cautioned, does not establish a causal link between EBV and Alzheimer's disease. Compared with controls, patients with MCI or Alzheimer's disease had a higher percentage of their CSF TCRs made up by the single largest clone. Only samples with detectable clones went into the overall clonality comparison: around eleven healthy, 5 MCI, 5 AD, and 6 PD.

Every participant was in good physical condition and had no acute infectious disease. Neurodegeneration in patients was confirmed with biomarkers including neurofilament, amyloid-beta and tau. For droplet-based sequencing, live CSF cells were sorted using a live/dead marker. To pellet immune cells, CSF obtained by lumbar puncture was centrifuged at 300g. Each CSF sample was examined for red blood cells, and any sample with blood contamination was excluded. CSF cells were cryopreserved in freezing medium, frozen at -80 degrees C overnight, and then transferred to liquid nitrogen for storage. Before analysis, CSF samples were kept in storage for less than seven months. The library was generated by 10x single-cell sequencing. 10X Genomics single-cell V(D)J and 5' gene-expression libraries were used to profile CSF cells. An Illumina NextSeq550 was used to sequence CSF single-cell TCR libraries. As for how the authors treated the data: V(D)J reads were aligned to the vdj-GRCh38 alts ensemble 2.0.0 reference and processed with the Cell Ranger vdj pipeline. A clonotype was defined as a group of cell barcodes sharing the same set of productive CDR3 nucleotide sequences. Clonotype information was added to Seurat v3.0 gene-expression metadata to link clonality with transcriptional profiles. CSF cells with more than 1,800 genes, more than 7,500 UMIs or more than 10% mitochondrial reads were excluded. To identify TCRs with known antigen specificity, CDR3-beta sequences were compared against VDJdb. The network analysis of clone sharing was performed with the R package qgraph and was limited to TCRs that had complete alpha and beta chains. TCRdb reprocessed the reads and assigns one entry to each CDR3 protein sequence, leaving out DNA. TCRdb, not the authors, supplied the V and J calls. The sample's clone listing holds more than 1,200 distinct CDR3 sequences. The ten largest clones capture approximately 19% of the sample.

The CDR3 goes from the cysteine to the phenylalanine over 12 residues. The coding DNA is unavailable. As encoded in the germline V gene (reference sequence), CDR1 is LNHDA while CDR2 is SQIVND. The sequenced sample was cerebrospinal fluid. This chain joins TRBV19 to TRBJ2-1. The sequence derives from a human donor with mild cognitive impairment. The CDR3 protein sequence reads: CASSTFTNEQFF.